Below are 28 T cell receptor beta chains sequenced from a single sample in a study of monozygotic twins with inflammatory bowel disease. TCRdb re-called the 5' RACE reads and catalogs CDR3 proteins one per entry, DNA excluded. The sample has tens of thousands of distinct CDR3 sequences. The sample comprised blood. Receptors originate from a human donor with ulcerative colitis or Crohn's disease, or a healthy co-twin of an affected twin (not recorded which).

The chain uses TRBV12-3 or TRBV12-4 and TRBJ1-1; TCRdb calls TRBD1, which cannot be checked without DNA. CDR3 size: 12 residues. The CDR3 region is CASSYRDPEAFF.

The chain employs TRBV29-1 and TRBJ2-5. Germline CDR1 reads SQVTM; CDR2 reads ANQGSEA. This CDR3 is built from 11 residues. This chain's CDR3 is CSVWYQETQYF.

The rearrangement uses TRBV5-1 and TRBJ2-7; TCRdb returns TRBD1, unconfirmable since there is no DNA. This CDR3 region has 14 residues. In germline, CDR1 is SGHRS, CDR2 YFSETQ. CDR3 protein: CASRAQGALYEQYF.

This sequence joins TRBV5-4 and TRBJ2-7. Germline assignment: CDR1 SGHNT and CDR2 YYREEE (reference sequence). This CDR3 has 14 residues. CDR3 region: CASSSSAVYYEQYF.

This sequence joins TRBV18 and TRBJ1-5. The CDR3 covers 13 residues. The V gene's germline CDR1 is KGHSH and CDR2 LQKENI. The CDR3 loop is CASSPERDQPQHF. The whole variable domain, filled in from reference TRBV18 and TRBJ1-5, reads NAGVMQNPRHLVRRRGQEARLRCSPMKGHSHVYWYRQLPEEGLKFMVYLQKENIIDESGMPKERFSAEFPKEGPSILRIQQVVRGDSAAYFCASSPERDQPQHFGDGTRLSIL.

The chain joins TRBV7-8 to TRBJ1-4. Germline V gives CDR1 SGHVS, CDR2 FQNEAQ. This CDR3 has 15 amino acids. This CDR3 reads CASSLDEQYNEKLFF.

This chain connects TRBV19 to TRBJ1-2; TCRdb picks TRBD1, but there is no DNA to check that call. The CDR3 totals 14 residues. CDR1 and CDR2 (germline): LNHDA, SQIVND (reference sequence). The CDR3 here is CASSLQQGARGYTF.

The genes are TRBV6-1 and TRBJ1-2; TCRdb names TRBD1, which stays unverified in the absence of DNA. Germline V gives CDR1 MNHNS, CDR2 SASEGT. This CDR3 comprises 12 residues. CDR3 residues: CASSTQGRGYTF.

The chain recombines TRBV29-1 with TRBJ2-7; there is no DNA to check the TCRdb D call of TRBD1. The V gene's germline CDR1 is SQVTM and CDR2 ANQGSEA. The CDR3 runs to 13 residues. The CDR3 loop reads CSVVAGLTYEQYF.

The chain joins TRBV7-2 to TRBJ2-5. CDR1 SGHTA and CDR2 FQGNSA come from the germline V gene. This CDR3 has 12 residues. The CDR3 loop reads CASSLSFRRQYF. Supplemented by reference TRBV7-2 and TRBJ2-5, the full variable domain reads GAGVSQSPSNKVTEKGKDVELRCDPISGHTALYWYRQSLGQGLEFLIYFQGNSAPDKSGLPSDRFSAERTGGSVSTLTIQRTQQEDSAVYLCASSLSFRRQYFGPGTRLLVL.

The genes are TRBV15 and TRBJ2-7. The V gene's germline CDR1 is LNHNV and CDR2 YYDKDF (reference sequence). The CDR3 spans 15 residues. The CDR3 sequence: CATSREYGSSYEQYF.

The chain joins TRBV4-1 to TRBJ1-5; no DNA is available, so the TRBD1 call from TCRdb remains unchecked. Germline CDR1 MGHRA, CDR2 YSYEKL. This CDR3 contains 14 residues. The CDR3 sequence is CASSQTGGNQPQHF.

The chain joins TRBV20-1 to TRBJ2-7; TCRdb's D call, TRBD1, is unchecked because there is no DNA. The CDR3 consists of 15 residues. Germline CDR1 DFQATT, CDR2 SNEGSKA (reference sequence). The CDR3 region is CSALPGRRSSYEQYF.

CDR3 sequence reads: CSARAGVARHPSTDTQYF. The rearrangement uses TRBV20-1 and TRBJ2-3; there is no DNA to check the TCRdb D call of TRBD1. This CDR3 contains 18 residues. CDR1 DFQATT and CDR2 SNEGSKA come from the germline V gene (reference sequence).

The rearrangement uses TRBV23-1 and TRBJ2-5; with no DNA, the TCRdb D assignment of TRBD2 cannot be verified. TRBV23-1 is labeled an ORF, and its function is uncertain. The CDR3 loop spans 14 amino acids. CDR3 sequence: CANTVTVAGETQYF.

J is TRBJ1-2 and V is TRBV20-1; without DNA, the TCRdb call of TRBD1 cannot be checked. Germline CDR1 and CDR2: DFQATT and SNEGSKA (reference sequence). The CDR3 is made up of 15 amino acids. CDR3 sequence: CSAGEGTGGIDGYTF.

The chain carries TRBV27 and TRBJ2-1; the D call of TRBD1 rests on TCRdb alone, since no DNA is present to check it. Looked up from germline, CDR1 is MNHEY and CDR2 is SMNVEV (reference sequence). CDR3 length: 15 amino acids. The CDR3 sequence: CASSWARGGYNEQFF.

The chain uses TRBV5-1 and TRBJ2-5; TCRdb lists TRBD1, though no DNA is available to test this call. The CDR3 totals 13 residues. The germline V gene encodes CDR1 SGHRS and CDR2 YFSETQ. CDR3 sequence: CASRRTGEETQYF.

The chain recombines TRBV6-2 or TRBV6-3 with TRBJ2-3. Germline CDR1 and CDR2: MNHEY and SVGEGT. The CDR3 is 13 residues long. This CDR3 is CASSYGFADTQYF.

The rearrangement links TRBV20-1 to TRBJ1-1; no DNA is available, so the TRBD1 call from TCRdb remains unchecked. Germline V lookup: CDR1 DFQATT, CDR2 SNEGSKA (reference sequence). This CDR3 has 16 amino acids. The CDR3 sequence: CSANQWNFRVATEAFF.

The chain has TRBV6-2 or TRBV6-3 and TRBJ2-7; as DNA is missing, the TRBD1 call by TCRdb cannot be tested. This CDR3 region has 15 residues. Germline CDR1 MNHEY, CDR2 SVGEGT. The CDR3 loop reads CASSYYRGQLYEQYF.

This CDR3 reads CSARDTGGPSYEQYF. The rearrangement joins TRBV20-1 to TRBJ2-7; checking the TCRdb D call of TRBD2 is not possible without DNA. CDR1 and CDR2 (germline): DFQATT, SNEGSKA (reference sequence). This CDR3 has 15 residues.

This chain links TRBV12-3 or TRBV12-4 with TRBJ2-3; TCRdb selects TRBD2, and the lack of DNA leaves this call unchecked. This CDR3 region has 18 residues. CDR3 sequence reads: CASSLRGAGISSTDTQYF.

The V gene is TRBV5-6, the J gene TRBJ2-7; TCRdb's D gene call, TRBD1, goes unchecked for lack of DNA. This CDR3 spans 13 amino acids. Germline V CDR1 and CDR2: SGHDT, YYEEEE. CDR3 sequence: CASSLRGSDEQYF.

By frequency, this clonotype registers medium-sized. The chain couples TRBV7-6 to TRBJ1-5; there is no DNA to check the TCRdb D call of TRBD1. CDR3 length: 15 amino acids. Germline V gene lookup returns CDR1 SGHVS and CDR2 FNYEAQ. This CDR3 reads CASSLSSGFNQPQHF.

V is TRBV5-1 and J is TRBJ1-1. This CDR3 has 15 residues. Germline CDR1 SGHRS, CDR2 YFSETQ. CDR3 loop: CASSSERFMNTEAFF.

The chain has TRBV19 and TRBJ1-5. The CDR3 covers 15 residues. Germline CDR1 LNHDA, CDR2 SQIVND (reference sequence). The CDR3 reads CASSSGHNSNQPQHF.

This CDR3 is CASSLDEGAYYGYTF. This rearrangement joins TRBV5-1 to TRBJ1-2; TCRdb's assignment of TRBD1 cannot be checked, as there is no DNA. CDR1 is SGHRS and CDR2 is YFSETQ in the germline V gene. The CDR3 extends over 15 amino acids.